This TCR beta chain comes out of a study of blood T cell repertoires in COVID-19. Study-wide context: The United States, Italy and Spain provided the acute and convalescent COVID-19 samples. PBMCs, B-cell-depleted T cells, or T cells provided the cDNA or gDNA that made up the material.

Germline lookup yields CDR1 SGHRS and CDR2 YFSETQ. The CDR3 spans 11 residues. Trimming left V 4 bases short and J 6 bases short, with 8 bases between. In the authors' methods: Estimates of nucleated cell counts were drawn from the amplification of reference gene primers. The data were produced by immunoSEQ multiplex PCR, yet TCRdb's version contains in-frame clones alone and is incomplete. D and trimming come from the DNA, and the V and J calls and clone size come from that table. The top ten clones hold approximately 19% of a sample with 150,000 to 200,000 clones, about 86% of them seen once. Source material: peripheral blood. The chain employs TRBV5-1 and TRBJ2-7, with D perhaps TRBD1 (5 bases). The clonotype was recovered from a woman of 80 years or more with acute or convalescent COVID-19. The CDR3 here is CASSRTGEQYF. CDR3 nucleotide sequence: TGCGCCAGCAGCCGAACAGGCGAGCAGTACTTC.